These 11 T cell receptor beta chains originate from one sample sequenced in a study of control samples from healthy donors and cancer patients. Here immunoSEQ multiplex PCR was the method, and the copy in TCRdb shows in-frame clones only, minus some. The sample comprises 50,000 to 70,000 clones, over 75% of which are singletons, and approximately 4% rests with the top ten. The specimen sequenced was blood. The receptors stem from a man in his fifties in good health.

This clone was recorded once. This chain joins TRBV28 and TRBJ1-2, with D possibly being TRBD1 (6 bases). Germline lookup yields CDR1 MDHEN and CDR2 SYDVKM. The CDR3 length is 13 residues. V was shortened by 7 bases and J by 5 bases, with 14 bases between the two germline ends. The CDR3 reads CASNRRGAYGYTF. The DNA of the CDR3 is TGTGCCAGCAATAGGAGGGGGGCTTATGGCTACACCTTC.

This chain joins TRBV4-1 and TRBJ2-3, with 8 bases lining up with TRBD1. Looked up from germline, CDR1 is MGHRA and CDR2 is YSYEKL. J gave up 2 bases and V 0 bases, and 7 bases lay outside the gene matches. The CDR3 has 17 residues. DNA of the CDR3: TGCGCCAGCAGCCAAGATCGTAACAGGGGGGACACAGATACGCAGTATTTT. Translation: CASSQDRNRGDTDTQYF.

V is TRBV19 and J is TRBJ1-3, with unresolved D. V lost 3 bases and J 3 bases, leaving 6 bases between the germline ends. The length of the CDR3 is 13 residues. In germline, CDR1 is LNHDA, CDR2 SQIVND (reference sequence). The CDR3: CASSIGNGNTIYF. The CDR3 region has the DNA TGTGCCAGTAGTATCGGGAATGGAAACACCATATATTTT.

This clone was counted between two and nine times. The chain recombines TRBV27 with TRBJ1-3, with a weak D call TRBD1 (5 bases). The CDR3 spans 13 residues. Germline lookup yields CDR1 MNHEY and CDR2 SMNVEV (reference sequence). Deletions cut 6 bases from V and 1 base from J, with 7 bases between. DNA of the CDR3: TGTGCCAGCAGGGGGGGGTCTGGAAACACCATATATTTT. It specifies CASRGGSGNTIYF.

The chain couples TRBV7-8 to TRBJ2-2; D is ambiguous. V lost 1 base, J lost 1 base, and 4 bases lay in between. CDR3 length equals 14 residues. Germline values: CDR1 SGHVS, CDR2 FQNEAQ. The DNA for the CDR3 is TGTGCCAGCAGCTTAGTCAGGAACACCGGGGAGCTGTTTTTT. Protein sequence: CASSLVRNTGELFF.

This clone was detected once. The genes are TRBV3-1 (or the pseudogene TRBV3-2) and TRBJ2-1, with D possibly being TRBD1 or TRBD2 (5 bases each). This CDR3 has 16 amino acids. Between the trimmed V and J ends, which lost 1 base and 1 base, there was a span of 11 bases. From germline, CDR1 is LGHDT and CDR2 YNNKEL (reference sequence). The CDR3 coding sequence is TGTGCCAGCAGCCAAGTAATGAGGGGTTCCTACAATGAGCAGTTCTTC. Its protein product is CASSQVMRGSYNEQFF.

This clone was observed a single time. The chain has TRBV29-1 and TRBJ1-4; 7 bases match TRBD1. This CDR3 comprises 18 residues. J gave up 0 bases and V 6 bases, and 16 bases lay outside the gene matches. Germline V gene data show CDR1 as SQVTM and CDR2 as ANQGSEA. This CDR3 reads CSVVGRDSLIATNEKLFF. The CDR3 nucleotides read TGCAGCGTCGTTGGTCGGGACAGCTTAATTGCAACTAATGAAAAACTGTTTTTT.

The chain joins TRBV27 to TRBJ2-5, with D unresolved. V was trimmed by 2 bases and J by 2 bases, leaving 9 bases between them. The V gene's germline CDR1 is MNHEY and CDR2 SMNVEV (reference sequence). This CDR3 comprises 14 residues. The CDR3 spells CASSLLGFQETQYF. The CDR3 DNA reads TGTGCCAGCAGTTTACTGGGCTTTCAAGAGACCCAGTACTTC.

This chain links TRBV5-1 with TRBJ2-3; possibly TRBD2 for D (5 bases). CDR3 length: 14 residues. CDR1 and CDR2 from the germline V gene are SGHRS and YFSETQ. Trimming left V 5 bases short and J 2 bases short, with 12 bases between. CDR3 protein: CASRESGFTDTQYF. In DNA form, the CDR3 reads TGCGCCAGCAGGGAAAGCGGATTCACAGATACGCAGTATTTT. Drawing the rest from reference TRBV5-1 and TRBJ2-3, the complete variable domain is KAGVTQTPRYLIKTRGQQVTLSCSPISGHRSVSWYQQTPGQGLQFLFEYFSETQRNKGNFPGRFSGRQFSNSRSEMNVSTLELGDSALYLCASRESGFTDTQYFGPGTRLTVL.

This chain connects TRBV24-1 to TRBJ1-4; 11 bases are a match to TRBD1. V shed 9 bases and J 11 bases; nucleotides not matched to a gene: 4. The CDR3 is 12 amino acids. CDR1 is KGHDR, CDR2 SFDVKD, per germline. The CDR3 sequence is CATGTGGYKLFF. The CDR3 DNA is TGTGCCACCGGGACAGGGGGTTACAAACTGTTTTTT.

The gene calls are TRBV9 and TRBJ2-1, with D hard to call. This CDR3 contains 13 residues. The ends were cut back, 4 bases at V and 1 base at J, with 6 bases in the middle. Germline values: CDR1 SGDLS, CDR2 YYNGEE. CDR3 coding DNA: TGTGCCAGCAGCTTAAGTTCCTACAATGAGCAGTTCTTC. The encoded protein is CASSLSSYNEQFF.